The 19 T cell receptor beta chains listed next were all sequenced from one sample in a study of cytomegalovirus exposure and HLA in healthy donors. The PCR ran on 60 Vbeta and 13 Jbeta primers. Libraries were prepared by immunoSEQ multiplex PCR; TCRdb keeps only in-frame clonotypes and omits some of them. The table has some 110,000 clones, roughly 66% seen once; the top ten hold more than 1.5%. Sequences were obtained from PBMCs. The receptors here all came from a man in his late teens or twenties in good health and CMV-seronegative.

The chain is built from TRBV19 and TRBJ1-5, with D unresolved. Between the trimmed V and J ends, which lost 5 bases and 4 bases, there was a span of 12 bases. Looked up from germline, CDR1 is LNHDA and CDR2 is SQIVND (reference sequence). The CDR3 runs to 14 residues. Here the CDR3 reads CASSESPGNQPQHF. CDR3 bases: TGTGCCAGTAGTGAATCCCCGGGGAATCAGCCCCAGCATTTT.

The rearrangement uses TRBV11-2 and TRBJ2-2; the match to TRBD1 covers 9 bases. Germline CDR1 reads SGHAT; CDR2 reads FQNNGV. V lost 5 bases, J lost 3 bases, and 13 bases stayed unmatched. The CDR3 runs to 18 residues. The CDR3 bases are TGTGCCAGCAGCGGGGCTAGACAGGGGGAAAAGCACACCGGGGAGCTGTTTTTT. Its translation: CASSGARQGEKHTGELFF.

This chain links TRBV5-1 with TRBJ2-3; 9 bases line up with TRBD2. The CDR3 is 18 amino acids. Germline CDR1 SGHRS, CDR2 YFSETQ. J lost 1 base, V lost 2 bases, and 11 bases had no gene match. The CDR3 nucleotides are TGCGCCAGCAGCTTTGGACTAGCGCCTTCCGGTCGCACAGATACGCAGTATTTT. It is translated as CASSFGLAPSGRTDTQYF. The complete variable domain, with remaining parts taken from reference TRBV5-1 and TRBJ2-3, reads KAGVTQTPRYLIKTRGQQVTLSCSPISGHRSVSWYQQTPGQGLQFLFEYFSETQRNKGNFPGRFSGRQFSNSRSEMNVSTLELGDSALYLCASSFGLAPSGRTDTQYFGPGTRLTVL.

V is TRBV7-9 and J is TRBJ2-3, with D possibly TRBD2 on 6 matching bases. Germline V gene data show CDR1 as SEHNR and CDR2 as FQNEAQ (reference sequence). V dropped 5 bases and J dropped 2 bases, with 14 bases sitting between them. This CDR3 spans 15 amino acids. The CDR3 loop is CASSPRSGDTDTQYF. DNA for the CDR3: TGTGCCAGCAGCCCCCGTAGCGGAGACACAGATACGCAGTATTTT.

This clone was seen a handful of times. The chain joins TRBV7-9 to TRBJ1-5; D may be TRBD1 (5 bases). Germline lookup yields CDR1 SEHNR and CDR2 FQNEAQ (reference sequence). There are 13 residues in the CDR3. Trimming took 3 bases from V and 6 from J, leaving 9 bases between them. The CDR3: CASSLGHGQPQHF. The CDR3 DNA follows: TGTGCCAGCAGCTTGGGGCACGGTCAGCCCCAGCATTTT.

To note about this clone: At one end the junction does not follow the germline gene, possibly because of a read error. The chain recombines TRBV7-9 with TRBJ1-5; 8 bases fit TRBD1. The length of the CDR3 is 16 residues. CDR1 and CDR2 (germline): SEHNR, FQNEAQ (reference sequence). The CDR3 region is CSSSPLTGVSGQPQHF. The CDR3 DNA reads TGTTCCAGCAGCCCCTTGACAGGGGTATCGGGTCAGCCCCAGCATTTT.

This clone was picked up a small number of times. The chain has TRBV28 and TRBJ2-1; 10 bases are shared with TRBD2. The germline gives CDR1 MDHEN, CDR2 SYDVKM. With V trimmed by 3 bases and J by 9 bases, 11 bases remained unmatched. The CDR3 runs to 16 residues. CDR3 nucleotide sequence: TGTGCCAGCAGTTTTAGGCTAGCGGGAGTTAGGGTTGAGCAGTTCTTC. Amino acid sequence: CASSFRLAGVRVEQFF.

This clone was found a few times. This rearrangement joins TRBV5-5 to TRBJ1-1; a weak D match, TRBD1 (5 bases). Trimming took off 4 bases at V and 5 bases at J, with 12 bases between the two ends. Germline V CDR1 and CDR2: SGHKS, YYEKEE (reference sequence). The CDR3 has 13 amino acids. CDR3 protein: CASSDRTRTEAFF. The CDR3 coding sequence is TGTGCCAGCAGCGATAGGACAAGGACTGAAGCTTTCTTT. Full variable domain (outside the CDR3, taken from reference TRBV5-5 and TRBJ1-1): DAGVTQSPTHLIKTRGQQVTLRCSPISGHKSVSWYQQVLGQGPQFIFQYYEKEERGRGNFPDRFSARQFPNYSSELNVNALLLGDSALYLCASSDRTRTEAFFGQGTRLTVV.

The CDR3 DNA sequence: TGCGCCAGCAGCCAAGGATTGACGGCGGCCTACAATGAGCAGTTCTTC. Its protein is CASSQGLTAAYNEQFF. V and J are TRBV4-1 and TRBJ2-1; D gene uncertain. The V and J ends lost 1 base and 2 bases respectively, with 12 bases between them. The length of the CDR3 is 16 residues. CDR1 MGHRA and CDR2 YSYEKL come from the germline V gene.

V gene TRBV5-1 combines with J gene TRBJ2-5; TRBD2 matches at 8 bases. The CDR3 runs 17 residues. Looked up from germline, CDR1 is SGHRS and CDR2 is YFSETQ. Unmatched junction bases numbered 18, after V lost 4 bases and J lost 7 bases. DNA of the CDR3: TGCGCCAGCAGCCCCAGGTCGGGACTAGGAGGCCTGGGGACCCAGTACTTC. Translated, it gives CASSPRSGLGGLGTQYF.

This clone was detected a few times. V is TRBV5-1 and J is TRBJ2-7, with D uncertain. The CDR3 loop spans 14 amino acids. V was cut by 1 base and J by 3 bases, with 11 bases left in between. Germline CDR1 and CDR2: SGHRS and YFSETQ. The CDR3 spells CASSLSTLFYEQYF. CDR3 DNA sequence: TGCGCCAGCAGCTTGAGCACCCTTTTCTACGAGCAGTACTTC.

The chain combines TRBV6-5 with TRBJ1-1; 7 positions match TRBD1. Germline CDR1 is MNHEY and CDR2 is SVGAGI. The CDR3 is made up of 15 amino acids. Trimming at V came to 4 bases and at J to 6 bases, leaving 11 bases not matched to a gene. The CDR3 sequence: CASSSSQGFVAEAFF. The CDR3 bases are TGTGCCAGCAGTTCGTCACAGGGGTTTGTTGCTGAAGCTTTCTTT.

This clone was detected once. This chain links TRBV7-9 with TRBJ2-7; possible D gene TRBD2, 7 bases. The CDR3 has 13 amino acids. Germline lookup yields CDR1 SEHNR and CDR2 FQNEAQ (reference sequence). The ends were cut back, 8 bases at V and 7 bases at J, with 18 bases in the middle. The CDR3 is CASQVGGAGEQYF. CDR3 bases: TGTGCCAGCCAGGTTGGGGGGGCAGGGGAGCAGTACTTC.

The chain is built from TRBV18 and TRBJ2-7; D remains unclear. V was pared by 4 bases and J by 2 bases, with 12 bases between. Germline CDR1 KGHSH, CDR2 LQKENI. The CDR3 is made up of 14 amino acids. DNA of the CDR3: TGTGCCAGCTCACGCGTGAACCGCGCCTACGAGCAGTACTTC. It is translated as CASSRVNRAYEQYF.

This chain connects TRBV15 to TRBJ1-4; D perhaps matches TRBD1 (5 bases). Deletions cut 3 bases from V and 8 bases from J, with 10 bases between. Germline V gene lookup returns CDR1 LNHNV and CDR2 YYDKDF (reference sequence). The CDR3 contains 13 residues. CDR3 coding DNA: TGTGCCACCAGCAGGGACCACAGGGAAAAACTGTTTTTT. It is translated as CATSRDHREKLFF.

The chain uses TRBV6-5 and TRBJ1-2; tentative D call: TRBD1 (6 bases). V gave up 6 bases and J gave up 5 bases, with 16 bases separating them. This CDR3 comprises 14 residues. Germline V gene lookup returns CDR1 MNHEY and CDR2 SVGAGI. CDR3: CASSPQPGVYGYTF. CDR3 nucleotides: TGTGCCAGCAGCCCCCAACCAGGGGTGTATGGCTACACCTTC.

The chain couples TRBV28 to TRBJ1-5, with 8 bases lining up with TRBD1. Germline V gene sequence: CDR1 MDHEN, CDR2 SYDVKM. Germline trimming cut 6 bases from V and 0 bases from J; bases unmatched to any gene: 13. The CDR3 spans 18 residues. The CDR3 sequence is CASRKQGGSGYSNQPQHF. The DNA for the CDR3 is TGTGCCAGCAGGAAACAGGGGGGTAGTGGATATAGCAATCAGCCCCAGCATTTT.

This chain uses TRBV10-3 with TRBJ2-7, with 7 nucleotides matching TRBD1. CDR3 length equals 13 residues. From germline, CDR1 is ENHRY and CDR2 SYGVKD. Unmatched junction bases numbered 1, after V lost 2 bases and J lost 3 bases. Here the CDR3 reads CAISEGQVYEQYF. The CDR3 region has the DNA TGTGCCATCAGTGAGGGACAGGTCTACGAGCAGTACTTC.

The table lists this clone with a count of one. The V gene is TRBV5-4, the J gene TRBJ2-3; D is uncertain. Germline CDR1 is SGHNT and CDR2 is YYREEE (reference sequence). Trimming stripped 0 bases from V and 2 bases from J, with 4 bases between. The CDR3 loop spans 13 amino acids. As DNA, the CDR3 is TGTGCCAGCAGCTTGGGACTCACAGATACGCAGTATTTT. It yields the protein CASSLGLTDTQYF.